The 20 T cell receptor beta chains below come from one sample, sequenced in a study of post-analysis software for immune sequencing data. Study-wide results and limits: The five TRBV segments detected at higher frequency in patients than in controls included TRBV5-6, TRBV5-1 and TRBV20-1.

Their antigen targets remain unknown. Sequencing libraries made from TCR beta cDNA carried unique molecular identifiers. TCRdb reprocessed the PCR reads via MiXCR and lists one record per CDR3 protein. The sample includes hundreds of thousands of distinct CDR3 sequences, approximately 60% of them seen just once. The sample comprised blood. These receptors were taken from a girl aged 2 to 9 with multiple sclerosis.

The V and J genes are TRBV29-1 and TRBJ2-1; TRBD2 might be the D (6 bases). The CDR3 consists of 11 residues. The germline V gene encodes CDR1 SQVTM and CDR2 ANQGSEA. Trimming took 1 base from V and 11 from J, leaving 9 bases between them. CDR3 sequence reads: CSVEAGGKQFF. In DNA form, the CDR3 reads TGCAGCGTTGAAGCCGGGGGAAAGCAGTTCTTC.

The chain is built from TRBV21-1 and TRBJ2-5; the table's D call TRBD1 went unverified against the DNA. TRBV21-1 has pseudogene status. This CDR3 comprises 18 residues. Written as DNA, the CDR3 is TGTGCCAGCAGCGGAGGGGTCGGGACCGACGGGCAAGGGGAGACCCAGTACTTC. Protein product: CASSGGVGTDGQGETQYF.

Only one count was recorded for this clonotype. The chain employs TRBV15 and TRBJ1-5; TRBD1 aligns across 7 bases. V lost 1 base, J lost 2 bases, and 2 bases stayed unmatched. The CDR3 spans 15 residues. Germline V gives CDR1 LNHNV, CDR2 YYDKDF (reference sequence). This CDR3 reads CATSRVTGGNQPQHF. The DNA for the CDR3 is TGTGCCACCAGCAGAGTAACAGGGGGCAATCAGCCCCAGCATTTT. The full variable domain, completed using reference TRBV15 and TRBJ1-5, is DAMVIQNPRYQVTQFGKPVTLSCSQTLNHNVMYWYQQKSSQAPKLLFHYYDKDFNNEADTPDNFQSRRPNTSFCFLDIRSPGLGDTAMYLCATSRVTGGNQPQHFGDGTRLSIL.

This clonotype has more than one count but fewer than ten. The V call is TRBV4-3, the J call TRBJ2-3; 8 bases agree with TRBD2. V trimming: 0 bases; J trimming: 1 base; junction bases outside the gene matches: 3. The CDR3 is made up of 16 amino acids. Per germline, CDR1 LGHNA and CDR2 YSLEER. The CDR3 DNA reads TGCGCCAGCAGCCAAGAATTAGCGGGGCGCACAGATACGCAGTATTTT. Translation: CASSQELAGRTDTQYF.

In its sample, this clonotype was seen a few times. The V and J genes are TRBV11-1 and TRBJ1-5; D is possibly TRBD1 (5 bases). The germline V gene has CDR1 SGHAT and CDR2 FQDESV (reference sequence). Trimming took off 1 base at V and 0 bases at J, with 16 bases between the two ends. There are 18 residues in the CDR3. The CDR3 DNA sequence: TGTGCCAGCAGCTTAGAGGGCAGGGCACTGTGTAGCAATCAGCCCCAGCATTTT. Encoded protein: CASSLEGRALCSNQPQHF. Full variable domain (missing parts from reference TRBV11-1 and TRBJ1-5): EAEVAQSPRYKITEKSQAVAFWCDPISGHATLYWYRQILGQGPELLVQFQDESVVDDSQLPKDRFSAERLKGVDSTLKIQPAELGDSAMYLCASSLEGRALCSNQPQHFGDGTRLSIL.

In its sample, this clonotype was seen once. For the CDR3, the DNA is TGCAGTGCTAGTCTCTTAGCGGGGGGGCGTGAAGAGACCCAGTACTTC. Translation: CSASLLAGGREETQYF. This chain connects TRBV20-1 to TRBJ2-7; TRBD2 aligns across 11 bases. Matching the DNA end better, TRBJ2-5 makes the J call doubtful. The CDR3 loop spans 16 amino acids. The germline gives CDR1 DFQATT, CDR2 SNEGSKA (reference sequence).

The J gene is TRBJ2-7, the V gene TRBV6-4; D is unresolved. V dropped 4 bases and J dropped 4 bases, with 11 bases sitting between them. This CDR3 is 13 amino acids long. Germline CDR1 reads MRHNA; CDR2 reads SNTAGT. The CDR3 nucleotides are TGTGCCAGCAGTGTAGGGAATCAGTACGAGCAGTACTTC. It is translated as CASSVGNQYEQYF.

The V and J genes are TRBV6-5 and TRBJ1-2; D ambiguous. CDR3 size: 13 residues. Germline V gene lookup returns CDR1 MNHEY and CDR2 SVGAGI. V was cut by 2 bases and J by 7 bases, with 11 bases left in between. Here the CDR3 DNA reads TGTGCCAGCAGTTACGATACTTCGGCTGGCTACACCTTC. Its translation: CASSYDTSAGYTF.

The chain carries TRBV5-1 and TRBJ2-1; D unclear. V shed 3 bases and J shed 7 bases, with 11 bases lying between them. CDR3 length: 13 amino acids. Germline CDR1 is SGHRS and CDR2 is YFSETQ. CDR3 residues: CASSSMTRNEQFF. The CDR3 nucleotides read TGCGCCAGCAGCTCTATGACCCGTAATGAGCAGTTCTTC.

A remark on this clonotype: A much more abundant neighbour one base away suggests this may be a read error. The chain uses TRBV7-6 and TRBJ2-5; the D gene is possibly TRBD2 (5 bases). Per germline, CDR1 SGHVS and CDR2 FNYEAQ. The CDR3 is 16 amino acids. CDR3 amino acids: CASSLVEDWLQETRYF. The CDR3 DNA sequence: TGTGCCAGCAGCTTAGTTGAGGACTGGCTTCAAGAGACCCGGTACTTC.

The J gene is TRBJ2-1, the V gene TRBV2; D remains ambiguous. The CDR3 has 13 residues. CDR1 is SNHLY and CDR2 is FYNNEI in the germline V gene. V lost 6 bases, J lost 3 bases, and 9 bases lay in between. CDR3 sequence: CASSAPYYNEQFF. The CDR3 nucleotides read TGTGCCAGCAGCGCTCCTTACTACAATGAGCAGTTCTTC.

The chain couples TRBV29-1 to TRBJ2-1, with D possibly matching TRBD2 (5 bases). The last part of the DNA fits TRBJ2-7 better; the J call may be wrong. Germline values: CDR1 SQVTM, CDR2 ANQGSEA. This CDR3 has 17 amino acids. CDR3 residues: CSVVMGSPAQRYREQYF. CDR3 sequence (DNA): TGCAGCGTTGTCATGGGATCACCGGCCCAGCGGTACCGCGAGCAGTACTTC.

The chain combines TRBV14 with TRBJ1-2; 7 nucleotides line up with TRBD1. The J segment lost 2 bases and the V segment lost 1 base, leaving 7 bases of the junction unmatched. The CDR3 consists of 16 residues. Looked up from germline, CDR1 is SGHDN and CDR2 is FVKESK. This chain's CDR3 is CASSQGPGGFNYGYTF. The CDR3, as DNA: TGTGCCAGCAGCCAAGGACCAGGGGGATTCAACTATGGCTACACCTTC.

This clonotype came up a few times. The rearrangement uses TRBV20-1 and TRBJ2-5; 8 nucleotides match TRBD1. The ends lost 5 bases at V and 1 base at J; junction bases unmatched: 9. CDR1 and CDR2 (germline): DFQATT, SNEGSKA (reference sequence). CDR3 size: 15 residues. The CDR3 DNA is TGCAGTGCTTTTGGGCAGGGGGCCTCCCAAGAGACCCAGTACTTC. Protein sequence: CSAFGQGASQETQYF.

The rearrangement joins TRBV27 to TRBJ1-2; possibly TRBD1 for D (5 bases). The germline V and J ends were trimmed by 0 bases and 5 bases, with 7 bases remaining between them. The CDR3 consists of 13 residues. Germline V gene lookup returns CDR1 MNHEY and CDR2 SMNVEV (reference sequence). The DNA for the CDR3 is TGTGCCAGCAGTTTATCCACAGGTTATGGCTACACCTTC. Amino acid sequence: CASSLSTGYGYTF.

This chain joins TRBV7-4 and TRBJ2-1; D could derive from TRBD1 or TRBD2 (6 bases each). This CDR3 has 16 amino acids. CDR1 and CDR2 from the germline V gene are SGHVT and SQSDAQ. V lost 2 bases to trimming and J lost 11 bases, with 22 bases between them. CDR3 loop: CASSLRGEQGLFKQFF. The CDR3, as DNA: TGTGCCAGCAGCTTAAGGGGGGAACAAGGGTTGTTTAAGCAGTTCTTC.

In DNA form, the CDR3 reads TGTGCCAGCAGTTTTCCCCCGGGGGGCCCCATTGAAAAACTGTTTTTT. Amino acids: CASSFPPGGPIEKLFF. The gene calls are TRBV27 and TRBJ1-4; D is perhaps TRBD1 (6 bases). Germline V lookup: CDR1 MNHEY, CDR2 SMNVEV (reference sequence). The CDR3 is 16 amino acids. The V and J ends lost 3 bases and 7 bases respectively, with 18 bases between them.

The rearrangement links TRBV5-1 to TRBJ2-1; perhaps TRBD2 as D (5 bases). The DNA matches TRBJ2-7 better at its end, which makes the J call doubtful. This CDR3 is 15 amino acids long. Germline V CDR1 and CDR2: SGHRS, YFSETQ. The chain's CDR3 is CASKFSPGEMYEQYF. The CDR3 bases are TGCGCCAGCAAGTTCAGCCCCGGGGAGATGTACGAGCAGTACTTC.

V usage is TRBV20-1 and J usage is TRBJ2-5; 14 nucleotides match TRBD2. Trimming removed 5 bases from V and 11 bases from J; junction bases left unmatched: 10. The germline gives CDR1 DFQATT, CDR2 SNEGSKA (reference sequence). The CDR3 is 14 amino acids. The CDR3 DNA sequence: TGCAGTGCTGAGGGGACTAGCGGGAGTGGTGAGCAGTACTTC. Protein: CSAEGTSGSGEQYF.

The chain combines TRBV3-1 with TRBJ2-5; TRBD2 agrees at 8 bases. The DNA matches TRBJ2-7 better at its end, which makes the J call doubtful. Per the germline V gene, CDR1 is LGHDT and CDR2 is YNNKEL (reference sequence). The CDR3 length is 16 residues. This CDR3 is CASSQGPGLDVLEQYF. CDR3 DNA: TGTGCCAGCAGCCAAGGACCGGGACTAGACGTCCTCGAGCAGTACTTC.